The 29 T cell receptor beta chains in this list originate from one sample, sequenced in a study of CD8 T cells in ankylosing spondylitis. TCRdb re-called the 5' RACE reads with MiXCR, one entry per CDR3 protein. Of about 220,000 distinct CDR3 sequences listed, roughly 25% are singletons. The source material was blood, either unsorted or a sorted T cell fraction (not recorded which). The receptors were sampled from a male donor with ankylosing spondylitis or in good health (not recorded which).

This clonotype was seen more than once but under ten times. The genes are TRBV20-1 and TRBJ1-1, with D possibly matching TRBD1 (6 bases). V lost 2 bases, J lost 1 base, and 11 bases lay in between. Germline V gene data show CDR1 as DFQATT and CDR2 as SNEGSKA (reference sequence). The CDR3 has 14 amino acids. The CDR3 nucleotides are TGCAGTGCTAGAAGGGGGGGTAGGAACACTGAAGCTTTCTTT. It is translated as CSARRGGRNTEAFF.

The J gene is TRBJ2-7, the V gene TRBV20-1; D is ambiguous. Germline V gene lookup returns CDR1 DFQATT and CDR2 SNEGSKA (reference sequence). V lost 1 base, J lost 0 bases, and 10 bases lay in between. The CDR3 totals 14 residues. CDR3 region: CSARGGWSSYEQYF. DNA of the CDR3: TGCAGTGCTAGAGGGGGATGGTCCTCCTACGAGCAGTACTTC.

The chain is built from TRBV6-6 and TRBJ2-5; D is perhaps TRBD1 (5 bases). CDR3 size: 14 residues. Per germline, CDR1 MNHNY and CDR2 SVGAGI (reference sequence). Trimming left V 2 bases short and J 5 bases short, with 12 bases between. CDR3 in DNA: TGTGCCAGCAGTTACATCAGGGTGGGGGAGACCCAGTACTTC. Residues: CASSYIRVGETQYF.

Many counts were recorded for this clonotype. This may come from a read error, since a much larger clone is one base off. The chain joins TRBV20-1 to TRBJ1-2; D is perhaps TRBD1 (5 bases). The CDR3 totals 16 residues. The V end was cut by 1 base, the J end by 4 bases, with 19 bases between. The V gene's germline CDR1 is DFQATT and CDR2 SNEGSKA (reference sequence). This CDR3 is CSARALRDGSFYGYTF. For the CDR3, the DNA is TGCAGTGCTAGAGCCCTCCGGGACGGCTCTTTCTATGGCTACACCTTC.

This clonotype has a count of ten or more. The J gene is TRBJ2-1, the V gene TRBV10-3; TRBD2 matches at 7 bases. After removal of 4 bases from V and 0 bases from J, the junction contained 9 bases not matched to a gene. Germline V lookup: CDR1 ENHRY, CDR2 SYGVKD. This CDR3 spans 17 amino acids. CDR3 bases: TGTGCCATCAGTGGGCTAGCGGAGCCGAGCTCCTACAATGAGCAGTTCTTC. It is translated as CAISGLAEPSSYNEQFF.

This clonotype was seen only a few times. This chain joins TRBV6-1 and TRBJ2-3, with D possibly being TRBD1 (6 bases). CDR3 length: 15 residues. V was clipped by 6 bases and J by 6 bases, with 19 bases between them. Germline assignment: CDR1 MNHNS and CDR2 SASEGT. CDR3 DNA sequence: TGTGCCAGCAGACTAGGACAGACTTTGACGGATACGCAGTATTTT. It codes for CASRLGQTLTDTQYF.

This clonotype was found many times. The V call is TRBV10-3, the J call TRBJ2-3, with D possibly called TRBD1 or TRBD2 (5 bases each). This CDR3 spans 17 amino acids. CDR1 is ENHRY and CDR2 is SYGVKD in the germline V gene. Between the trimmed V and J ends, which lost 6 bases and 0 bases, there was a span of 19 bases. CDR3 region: CAIRGDGRISSTDTQYF. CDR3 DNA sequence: TGTGCCATCAGGGGGGACGGACGGATTTCTAGCACAGATACGCAGTATTTT.

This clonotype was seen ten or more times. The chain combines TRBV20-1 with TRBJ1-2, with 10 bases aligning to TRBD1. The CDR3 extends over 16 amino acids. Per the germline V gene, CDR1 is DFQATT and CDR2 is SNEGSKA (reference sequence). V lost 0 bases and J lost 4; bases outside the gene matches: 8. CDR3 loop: CSARDRDRGTSYGYTF. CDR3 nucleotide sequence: TGCAGTGCTAGAGATCGGGACAGGGGCACCTCCTATGGCTACACCTTC.

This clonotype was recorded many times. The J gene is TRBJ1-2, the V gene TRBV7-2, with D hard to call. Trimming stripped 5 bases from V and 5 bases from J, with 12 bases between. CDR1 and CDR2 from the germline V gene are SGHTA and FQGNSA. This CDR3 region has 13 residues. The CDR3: CASSGQTIYGYTF. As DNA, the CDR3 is TGTGCCAGCAGCGGGCAGACGATATATGGCTACACCTTC.

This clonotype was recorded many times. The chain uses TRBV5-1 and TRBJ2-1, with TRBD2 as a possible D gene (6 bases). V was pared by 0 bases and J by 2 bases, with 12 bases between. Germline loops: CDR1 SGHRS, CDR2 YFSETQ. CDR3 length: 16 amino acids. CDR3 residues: CASSLGSGFTYNEQFF. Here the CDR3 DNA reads TGCGCCAGCAGCTTGGGAAGCGGGTTTACCTACAATGAGCAGTTCTTC. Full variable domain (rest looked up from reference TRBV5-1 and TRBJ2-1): KAGVTQTPRYLIKTRGQQVTLSCSPISGHRSVSWYQQTPGQGLQFLFEYFSETQRNKGNFPGRFSGRQFSNSRSEMNVSTLELGDSALYLCASSLGSGFTYNEQFFGPGTRLTVL.

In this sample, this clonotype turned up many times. DNA for the CDR3: TGCAGTGCCCCCGACAGGGCTGGTCAGCCCCAGCATTTT. It yields the protein CSAPDRAGQPQHF. The J gene is TRBJ1-5, the V gene TRBV20-1; TRBD1 matches 7 bases. Germline CDR1 DFQATT, CDR2 SNEGSKA (reference sequence). V gave up 6 bases and J gave up 6 bases; unmatched junction bases: 8. The length of the CDR3 is 13 residues.

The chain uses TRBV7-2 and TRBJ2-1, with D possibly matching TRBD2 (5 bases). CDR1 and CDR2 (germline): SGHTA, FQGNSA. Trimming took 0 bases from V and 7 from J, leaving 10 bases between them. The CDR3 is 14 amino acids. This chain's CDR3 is CASSLAGVSNEQFF. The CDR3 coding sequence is TGTGCCAGCAGCTTAGCGGGAGTTAGTAATGAGCAGTTCTTC.

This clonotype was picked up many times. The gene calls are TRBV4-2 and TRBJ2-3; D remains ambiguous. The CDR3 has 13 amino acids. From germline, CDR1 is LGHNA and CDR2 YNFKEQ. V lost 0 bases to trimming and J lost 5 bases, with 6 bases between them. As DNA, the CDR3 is TGTGCCAGCAGCCAAGATACGAAAGATACGCAGTATTTT. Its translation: CASSQDTKDTQYF.

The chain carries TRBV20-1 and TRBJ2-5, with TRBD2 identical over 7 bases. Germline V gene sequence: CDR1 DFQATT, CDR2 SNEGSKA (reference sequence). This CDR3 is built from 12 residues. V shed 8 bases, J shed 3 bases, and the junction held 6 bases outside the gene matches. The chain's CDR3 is CSSGEGKETQYF. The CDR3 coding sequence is TGCAGTTCCGGGGAGGGAAAAGAGACCCAGTACTTC.

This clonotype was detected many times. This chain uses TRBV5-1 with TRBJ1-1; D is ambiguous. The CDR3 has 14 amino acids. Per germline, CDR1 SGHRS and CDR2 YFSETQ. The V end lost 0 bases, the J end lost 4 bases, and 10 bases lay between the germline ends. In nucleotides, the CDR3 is TGCGCCAGCAGCTTGGACGTTTTGAGCACTGAAGCTTTCTTT. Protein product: CASSLDVLSTEAFF. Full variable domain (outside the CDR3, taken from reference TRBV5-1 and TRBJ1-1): KAGVTQTPRYLIKTRGQQVTLSCSPISGHRSVSWYQQTPGQGLQFLFEYFSETQRNKGNFPGRFSGRQFSNSRSEMNVSTLELGDSALYLCASSLDVLSTEAFFGQGTRLTVV.

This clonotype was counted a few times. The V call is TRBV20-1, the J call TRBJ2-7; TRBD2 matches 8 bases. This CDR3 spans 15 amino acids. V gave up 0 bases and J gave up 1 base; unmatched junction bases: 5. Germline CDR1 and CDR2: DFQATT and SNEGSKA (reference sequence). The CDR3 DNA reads TGCAGTGCTAGAGATCCCCGGGAGGGATCCTACGAGCAGTACTTC. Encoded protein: CSARDPREGSYEQYF.

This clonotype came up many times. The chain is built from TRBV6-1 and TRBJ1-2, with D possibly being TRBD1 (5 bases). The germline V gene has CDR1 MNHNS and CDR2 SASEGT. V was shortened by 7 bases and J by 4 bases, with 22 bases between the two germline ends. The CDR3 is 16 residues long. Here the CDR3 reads CASIGGGLLSGYGYTF. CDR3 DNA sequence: TGTGCCAGCATCGGGGGTGGTCTGTTGAGCGGCTATGGCTACACCTTC.

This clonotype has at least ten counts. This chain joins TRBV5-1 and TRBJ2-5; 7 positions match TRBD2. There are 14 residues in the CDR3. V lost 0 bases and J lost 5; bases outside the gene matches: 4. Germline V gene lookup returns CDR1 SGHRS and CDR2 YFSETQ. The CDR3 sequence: CASSLGQGGETQYF. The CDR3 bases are TGCGCCAGCAGCTTGGGTCAGGGAGGGGAGACCCAGTACTTC.

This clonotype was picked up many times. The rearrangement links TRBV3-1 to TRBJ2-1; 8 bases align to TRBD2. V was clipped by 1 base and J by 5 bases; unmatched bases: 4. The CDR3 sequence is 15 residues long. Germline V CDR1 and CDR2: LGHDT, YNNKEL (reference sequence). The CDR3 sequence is CASSQVLAGHNEQFF. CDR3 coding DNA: TGTGCCAGCAGCCAAGTCCTAGCGGGTCACAATGAGCAGTTCTTC.

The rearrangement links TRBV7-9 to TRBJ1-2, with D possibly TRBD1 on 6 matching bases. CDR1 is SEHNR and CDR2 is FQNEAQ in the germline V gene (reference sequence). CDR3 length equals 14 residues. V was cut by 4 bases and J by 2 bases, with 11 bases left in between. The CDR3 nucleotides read TGTGCCAGCAGCTATTGGCAGGGGAACTATGGCTACACCTTC. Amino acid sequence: CASSYWQGNYGYTF.

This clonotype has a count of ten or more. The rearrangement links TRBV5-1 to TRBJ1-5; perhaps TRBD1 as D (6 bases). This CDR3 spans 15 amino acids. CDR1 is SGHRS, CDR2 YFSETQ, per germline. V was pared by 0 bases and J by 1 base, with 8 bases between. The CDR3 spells CASSLEGGSNQPQHF. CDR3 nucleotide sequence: TGCGCCAGCAGCTTGGAGGGGGGAAGCAATCAGCCCCAGCATTTT.

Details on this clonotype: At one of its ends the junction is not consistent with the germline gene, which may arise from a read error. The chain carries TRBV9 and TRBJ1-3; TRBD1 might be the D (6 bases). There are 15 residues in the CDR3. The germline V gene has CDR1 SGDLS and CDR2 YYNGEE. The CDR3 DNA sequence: TGTGCCAGCAGCACACGAGGGGGTAGTGGAAACACCATATGTTTT. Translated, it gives CASSTRGGSGNTICF. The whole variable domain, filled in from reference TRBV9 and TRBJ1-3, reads DSGVTQTPKHLITATGQRVTLRCSPRSGDLSVYWYQQSLDQGLQFLIQYYNGEERAKGNILERFSAQQFPDLHSELNLSSLELGDSALYFCASSTRGGSGNTICFGEGSWLTVV.

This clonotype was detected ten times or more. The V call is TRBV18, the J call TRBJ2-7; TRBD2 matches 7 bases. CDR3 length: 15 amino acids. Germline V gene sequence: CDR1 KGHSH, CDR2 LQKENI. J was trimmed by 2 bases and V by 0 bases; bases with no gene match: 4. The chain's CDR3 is CASSPPASGPYEQYF. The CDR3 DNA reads TGTGCCAGCTCACCACCGGCTAGCGGCCCCTACGAGCAGTACTTC. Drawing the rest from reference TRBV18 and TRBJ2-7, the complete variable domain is NAGVMQNPRHLVRRRGQEARLRCSPMKGHSHVYWYRQLPEEGLKFMVYLQKENIIDESGMPKERFSAEFPKEGPSILRIQQVVRGDSAAYFCASSPPASGPYEQYFGPGTRLTVT.

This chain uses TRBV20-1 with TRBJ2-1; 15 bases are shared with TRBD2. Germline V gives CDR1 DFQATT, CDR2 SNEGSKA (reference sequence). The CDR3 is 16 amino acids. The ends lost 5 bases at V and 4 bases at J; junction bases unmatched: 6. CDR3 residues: CSAEGTSGRSYNEQFF. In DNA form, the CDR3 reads TGCAGTGCTGAGGGGACTAGCGGGAGGTCTTACAATGAGCAGTTCTTC.

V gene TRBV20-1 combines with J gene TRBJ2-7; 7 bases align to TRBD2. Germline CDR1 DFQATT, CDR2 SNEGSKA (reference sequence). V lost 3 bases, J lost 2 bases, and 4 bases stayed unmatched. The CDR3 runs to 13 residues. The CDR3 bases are TGCAGTGCTAGTACGGGAGGAACCTACGAGCAGTACTTC. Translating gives CSASTGGTYEQYF.

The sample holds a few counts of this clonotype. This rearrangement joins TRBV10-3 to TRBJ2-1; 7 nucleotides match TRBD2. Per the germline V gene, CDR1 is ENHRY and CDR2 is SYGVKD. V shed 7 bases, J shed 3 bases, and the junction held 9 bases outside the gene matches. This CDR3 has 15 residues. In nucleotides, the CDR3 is TGTGCCATCAACATAGGTTCTAGCGGCTACAATGAGCAGTTCTTC. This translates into CAINIGSSGYNEQFF.

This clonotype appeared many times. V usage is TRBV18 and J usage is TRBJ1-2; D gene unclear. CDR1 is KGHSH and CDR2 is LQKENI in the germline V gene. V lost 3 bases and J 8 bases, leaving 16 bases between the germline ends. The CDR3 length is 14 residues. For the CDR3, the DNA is TGTGCCAGCTCACCGCTAGACTTAGGCGCGGGCTACACCTTC. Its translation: CASSPLDLGAGYTF.

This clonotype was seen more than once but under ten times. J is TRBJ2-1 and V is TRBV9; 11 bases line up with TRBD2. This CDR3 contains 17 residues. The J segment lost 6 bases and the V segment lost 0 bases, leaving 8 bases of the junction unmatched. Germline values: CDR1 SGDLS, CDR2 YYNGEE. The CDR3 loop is CASSVAPPTSGTNEQFF. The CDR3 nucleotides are TGTGCCAGCAGCGTAGCACCGCCGACTAGCGGGACCAATGAGCAGTTCTTC.

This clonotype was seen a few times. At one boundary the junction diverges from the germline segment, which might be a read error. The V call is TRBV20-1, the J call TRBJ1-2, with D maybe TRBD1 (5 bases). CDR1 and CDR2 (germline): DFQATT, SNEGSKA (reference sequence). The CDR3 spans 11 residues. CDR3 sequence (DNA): TGCAGTGCTTACACCGGGACCTACTCCCCCTTC. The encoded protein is CSAYTGTYSPF.